These T cell receptor beta chains were read from a single sample in a study of blood T cell repertoires in COVID-19. Sequenced by immunoSEQ multiplex PCR; TCRdb stores in-frame clones only, minus some. The sample records 450,000 or so clones, over 85% being singletons. Specimen: peripheral blood. The receptors were gathered from a man in his late teens or twenties with COVID-19, enrolled during active disease. Each CDR3 is given with its conserved first and last residue. The order of the fields is J gene, clone size, V gene, D gene, CDR3 DNA, CDR3 protein. A D gene is named only where the DNA matches it firmly. Clone size, where shown, is once, few, many, or a class for clones that have expanded.

TRBJ1-3,NA,TRBV4-1,NA,TGCGCCAGCAGCCAATCGGGCAGGGCGGGAAACACCATATATTTT,CASSQSGRAGNTIYF
TRBJ2-1,NA,TRBV20-1,NA,TGCAGTGCTAGAGATGCGAGGAAGCAGTTCTTC,CSARDARKQFF
TRBJ2-7,NA,TRBV3-1/TRBV3-2,NA,TGTGCCAGCAGCCATCCGGGAGCAGCCTACGAGCAGTACTTC,CASSHPGAAYEQYF
TRBJ2-7,NA,TRBV19,NA,TGTGCCAGTAGTTCAGGGGCGAAATACTACGAGCAGTACTTC,CASSSGAKYYEQYF
TRBJ1-5,NA,TRBV19,NA,TGTGCCAGTAGGGTGGGGGGGCGGGGTAATCAGCCCCAGCATTTT,CASRVGGRGNQPQHF
TRBJ2-5,once,TRBV18,NA,TGTGCCAGCTCACCGGAACTACAAGAGACCCAGTACTTC,CASSPELQETQYF
TRBJ2-5,NA,TRBV18,TRBD2,TGTGCCAGCTCCCTCGTAGGACGGGGGGAAGAGACCCAGTACTTC,CASSLVGRGEETQYF
TRBJ2-2,NA,TRBV19,TRBD1,TGTGCCAGTAGTACCGGGACAGGGGGCACCGGGGAGCTGTTTTTT,CASSTGTGGTGELFF
TRBJ2-1,NA,TRBV5-4,TRBD2,TGTGCCAGCAGCTTGAAGATACTAGCGGGAGTGAATGAGCAGTTCTTC,CASSLKILAGVNEQFF
TRBJ2-1,NA,TRBV9,NA,TGTGCCAGCAGCGTATATAGGGGAAACTCCCAGCAGTTCTTC,CASSVYRGNSQQFF
TRBJ2-1,NA,TRBV5-1,TRBD1,TGCGCCAGCAGCTTGGGCGGGACAGGGACCTACAATGAGCAGTTCTTC,CASSLGGTGTYNEQFF
TRBJ1-2,NA,TRBV28,TRBD1,TGTGCCAGCAGATCCCAAACAGGGGAGCGTAACTATGGCTACACCTTC,CASRSQTGERNYGYTF
TRBJ1-1,NA,TRBV11-2,NA,TGTGCCAGCAGCTTAGATCCGGGTTGGACTGAAGCTTTCTTT,CASSLDPGWTEAFF
TRBJ1-1,NA,TRBV10-3,NA,TGTGCCAGCTTCTCGAGCACTGAAGCTTTCTTT,CASFSSTEAFF
TRBJ2-7,NA,TRBV30,NA,TGTGCCTGGGCCGGGGGAATGGGGGAGCAGTACTTC,CAWAGGMGEQYF
TRBJ2-2,NA,TRBV6-6,TRBD2,TGTGCCAGCAGACAGGATGGGGGGGGAAACACCGGGGAGCTGTTTTTT,CASRQDGGGNTGELFF
TRBJ2-1,NA,TRBV7-9,TRBD2,TGTGCCAGCAGCTTGACTAGCGCCGATGAGCAGTTCTTC,CASSLTSADEQFF
TRBJ2-1,NA,TRBV27,NA,TGTGCCAGCAGTCCCATGTTGGGGGCCAGCTCCTACAATGAGCAGTTCTTC,CASSPMLGASSYNEQFF
TRBJ2-7,once,TRBV2,NA,TGTGCCACCAGACAATACTACGAGCAGTACTTC,CATRQYYEQYF
TRBJ2-7,NA,TRBV7-9,NA,TGTGCCAGCAGCTTAGTTCTGGGGGCGTACGAGCAGTACTTC,CASSLVLGAYEQYF